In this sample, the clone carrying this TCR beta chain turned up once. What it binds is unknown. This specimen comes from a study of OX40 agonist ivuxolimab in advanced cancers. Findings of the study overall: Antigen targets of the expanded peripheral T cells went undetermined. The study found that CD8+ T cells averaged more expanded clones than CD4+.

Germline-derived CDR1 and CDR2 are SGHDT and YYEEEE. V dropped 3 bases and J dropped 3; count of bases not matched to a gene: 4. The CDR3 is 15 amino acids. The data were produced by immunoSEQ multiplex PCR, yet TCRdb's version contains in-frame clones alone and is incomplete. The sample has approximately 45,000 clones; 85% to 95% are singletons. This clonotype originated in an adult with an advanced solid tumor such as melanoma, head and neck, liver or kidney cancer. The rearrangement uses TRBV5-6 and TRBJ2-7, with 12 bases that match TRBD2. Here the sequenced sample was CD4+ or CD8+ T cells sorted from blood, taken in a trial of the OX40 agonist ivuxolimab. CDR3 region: CASSWTSGTHYEQYF. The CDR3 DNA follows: TGTGCCAGCAGCTGGACTAGCGGGACCCACTACGAGCAGTACTTC.